This T cell receptor beta chain was obtained from a study of blood T cell repertoires in COVID-19. This CDR3 is 15 amino acids long. CDR1 and CDR2 (germline): SGDLS, YYNGEE. Trimming cost V 4 bases and J 4 bases; bases outside gene matches: 2. This clone was seen a handful of times. Repertoires were generated with immunoSEQ multiplex PCR, while TCRdb's copy carries only in-frame clones and drops some. Altogether 55,000 to 70,000 clones are present, approximately 78% being singletons, with the ten largest covering 15% to 19%. Source material: peripheral blood. This chain joins TRBV9 and TRBJ2-1; 13 positions match TRBD2. The clonotype comes from a man older than 75 with acute or convalescent COVID-19. As DNA, the CDR3 is TGTGCCAGCAGCATACTAGCGGGGGGGTACAATGAGCAGTTCTTC. This encodes CASSILAGGYNEQFF.